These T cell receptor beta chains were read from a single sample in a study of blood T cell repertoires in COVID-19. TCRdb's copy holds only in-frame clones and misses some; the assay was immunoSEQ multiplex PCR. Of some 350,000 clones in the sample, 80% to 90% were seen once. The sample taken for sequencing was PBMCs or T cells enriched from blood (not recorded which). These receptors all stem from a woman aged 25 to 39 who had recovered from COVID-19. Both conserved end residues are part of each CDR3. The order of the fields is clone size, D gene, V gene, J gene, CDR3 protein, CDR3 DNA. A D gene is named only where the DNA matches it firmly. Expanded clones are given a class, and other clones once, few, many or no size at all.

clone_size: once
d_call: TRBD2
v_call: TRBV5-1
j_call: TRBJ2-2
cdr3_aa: CASSHGAGDGSGELFF
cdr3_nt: TGCGCCAGCAGCCACGGGGCGGGGGACGGGTCCGGGGAGCTGTTTTTT

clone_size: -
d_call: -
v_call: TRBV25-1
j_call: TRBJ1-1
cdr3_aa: CASSVYTGGRTEAFF
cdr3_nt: TGTGCCAGCAGTGTTTACACGGGAGGTCGCACTGAAGCTTTCTTT

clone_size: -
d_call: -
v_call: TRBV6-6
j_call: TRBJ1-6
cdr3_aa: CASSYERVQPLHF
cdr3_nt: TGTGCCAGCAGTTACGAACGGGTGCAACCCCTCCACTTT

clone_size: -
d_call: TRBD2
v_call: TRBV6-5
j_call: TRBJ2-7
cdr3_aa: CASSSDPAGAGKQYF
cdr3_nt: TGTGCCAGCAGTTCCGACCCAGCGGGGGCGGGTAAGCAGTACTTC

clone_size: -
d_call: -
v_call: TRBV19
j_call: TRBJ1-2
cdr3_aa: CASSMARGAYYGYTF
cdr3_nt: TGTGCCAGTAGTATGGCCAGGGGAGCCTACTATGGCTACACCTTC

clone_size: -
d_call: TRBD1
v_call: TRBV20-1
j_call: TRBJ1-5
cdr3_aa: CSASAYGGQGRGPQHF
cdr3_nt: TGCAGTGCTAGTGCGTACGGGGGACAGGGGCGAGGGCCCCAGCATTTT

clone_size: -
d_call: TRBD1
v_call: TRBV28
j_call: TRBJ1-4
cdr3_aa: CASSPSGQFNEKLFF
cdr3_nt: TGTGCCAGCAGTCCCTCGGGACAGTTTAATGAAAAACTGTTTTTT

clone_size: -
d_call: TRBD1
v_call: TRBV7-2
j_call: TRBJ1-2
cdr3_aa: CASSLDREYGYTF
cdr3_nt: TGTGCCAGCAGCTTGGACAGGGAGTATGGCTACACCTTC

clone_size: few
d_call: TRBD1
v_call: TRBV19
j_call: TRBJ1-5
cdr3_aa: CASSIDGGQGRPQHF
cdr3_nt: TGTGCCAGTAGTATAGATGGGGGACAGGGAAGGCCCCAGCATTTT

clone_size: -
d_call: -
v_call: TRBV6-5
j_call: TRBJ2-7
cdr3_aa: CASSYGGFYEQYF
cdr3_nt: TGTGCCAGCAGTTATGGCGGCTTCTACGAGCAGTACTTC

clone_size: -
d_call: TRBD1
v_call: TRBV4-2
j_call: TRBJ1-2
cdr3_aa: CASRRGGQGYGYTF
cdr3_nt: TGTGCCAGCAGACGGGGGGGACAGGGCTATGGCTACACCTTC

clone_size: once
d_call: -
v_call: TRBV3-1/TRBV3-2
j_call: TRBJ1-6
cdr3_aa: CASSQVHRRSGISPLHF
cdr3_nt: TGTGCCAGCAGCCAAGTGCACAGAAGGTCGGGAATCTCACCCCTCCACTTT

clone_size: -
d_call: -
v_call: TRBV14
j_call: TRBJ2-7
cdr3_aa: CASSRNTGILGEQYF
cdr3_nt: TGTGCCAGCAGCCGGAATACAGGGATTTTGGGAGAGCAGTACTTC

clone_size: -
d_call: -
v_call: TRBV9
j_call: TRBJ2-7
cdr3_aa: CASSAGPVSYEQYF
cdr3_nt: TGTGCCAGCAGCGCAGGGCCAGTCTCCTACGAGCAGTACTTC

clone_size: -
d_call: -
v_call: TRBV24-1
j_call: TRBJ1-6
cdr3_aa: CATLTQDEVRNSPLHF
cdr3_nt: TGTGCCACCTTAACACAGGATGAGGTACGGAATTCACCCCTCCACTTT

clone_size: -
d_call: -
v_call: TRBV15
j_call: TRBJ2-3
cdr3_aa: CATSRDVLLTDTQYF
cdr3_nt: TGTGCCACCAGCAGAGATGTCTTACTCACAGATACGCAGTATTTT

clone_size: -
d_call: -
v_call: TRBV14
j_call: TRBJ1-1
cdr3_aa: CASSRGGSTEAFF
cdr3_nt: TGTGCCAGCAGTAGGGGTGGCAGCACTGAAGCTTTCTTT

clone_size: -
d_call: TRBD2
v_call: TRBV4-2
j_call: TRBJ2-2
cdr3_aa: CASSQEGAGGRTGELFF
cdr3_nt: TGTGCCAGCAGCCAAGAAGGAGCGGGGGGTCGCACCGGGGAGCTGTTTTTT

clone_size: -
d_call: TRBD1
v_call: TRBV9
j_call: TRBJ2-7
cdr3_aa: CASSGGMGQGAYEQYF
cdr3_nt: TGTGCCAGCAGCGGGGGAATGGGACAGGGGGCCTACGAGCAGTACTTC

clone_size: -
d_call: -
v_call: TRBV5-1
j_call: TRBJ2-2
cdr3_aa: CASSPGGGTNTGELFF
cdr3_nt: TGCGCCAGCAGCCCAGGAGGCGGAACGAACACCGGGGAGCTGTTTTTT

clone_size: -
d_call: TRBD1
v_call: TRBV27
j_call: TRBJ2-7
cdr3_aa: CASSFSRGPYEQYF
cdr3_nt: TGTGCCAGCAGTTTTTCCAGGGGGCCTTACGAGCAGTACTTC

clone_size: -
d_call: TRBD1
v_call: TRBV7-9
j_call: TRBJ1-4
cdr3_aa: CASSLKTGVDEKLFF
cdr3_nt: TGTGCCAGCAGTTTGAAGACAGGGGTGGATGAAAAACTGTTTTTT

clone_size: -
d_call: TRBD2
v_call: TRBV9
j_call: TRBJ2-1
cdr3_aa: CASSSRLAGGVTNEQFF
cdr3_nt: TGTGCCAGCAGCTCAAGACTAGCGGGGGGAGTAACCAATGAGCAGTTCTTC